The 10 T cell receptor beta chains reported below all come from one sample, sequenced in a study of T-cell reconstitution after alpha-beta-depleted transplantation in children. Molecular barcoding with unique molecular identifiers was used for the TCRbeta library. TCRdb re-called the PCR reads through MiXCR, storing one row per CDR3 protein. The repertoire consists of about 980,000 distinct CDR3 sequences, with around 30% occurring once and the leading ten covering under 30%. The sample in question was PBMCs, mostly from graft donor cells, obtained 360 days after TCRalphabeta/CD19-depleted stem cell transplant. All receptors come from a boy younger than two who had a stem cell transplant for SCID, so the T cells may come from the graft donor.

This clonotype was seen a few times. The gene calls are TRBV28 and TRBJ2-1; TRBD2 matches at 8 bases. J lost 8 bases, V lost 6 bases, and 9 bases had no gene match. CDR1 and CDR2 (germline): MDHEN, SYDVKM. The CDR3 loop spans 14 amino acids. CDR3: CASSPGGASDEQFF. The CDR3 DNA reads TGTGCCAGCAGCCCCGGGGGGGCCTCGGATGAGCAGTTCTTC.

CDR3 sequence: CASSFSGAVYNEQFF. For the CDR3, the DNA is TGTGCCAGCAGCTTTAGCGGAGCAGTTTACAATGAGCAGTTCTTC. The gene calls are TRBV7-8 and TRBJ2-1; tentatively, D is TRBD2 (6 bases). The V gene's germline CDR1 is SGHVS and CDR2 FQNEAQ. The CDR3 runs to 15 residues. The V and J ends lost 3 bases and 4 bases respectively, with 13 bases between them.

This clonotype showed up just a few times. The genes are TRBV7-9 and TRBJ2-7; D tentatively fits TRBD1 or TRBD2 (5 bases each). Trimming took 0 bases from V and 0 from J, leaving 9 bases between them. The CDR3 runs to 15 residues. Germline V gene sequence: CDR1 SEHNR, CDR2 FQNEAQ (reference sequence). The chain's CDR3 is CASSLASGPSYEQYF. As DNA, the CDR3 is TGTGCCAGCAGCTTAGCGTCGGGGCCCTCCTACGAGCAGTACTTC.

The chain combines TRBV29-1 with TRBJ2-1; perhaps TRBD2 as D (5 bases). The CDR3 spans 13 residues. Trimming cost V 3 bases and J 3 bases, with 9 bases left between them. The germline CDR1 and CDR2 sequences are SQVTM and ANQGSEA. CDR3 nucleotides: TGCAGCGTTGATTATACTAGCTACAATGAGCAGTTCTTC. Protein: CSVDYTSYNEQFF.

V and J are TRBV5-1 and TRBJ2-7, with 7 nucleotides matching TRBD1. After removal of 0 bases from V and 5 bases from J, the junction contained 8 bases not matched to a gene. Germline values: CDR1 SGHRS, CDR2 YFSETQ. This CDR3 is built from 15 residues. CDR3 region: CASSLGTGLSHEQYF. The DNA of the CDR3 is TGCGCCAGCAGCTTGGGGACAGGACTTTCCCACGAGCAGTACTTC.

Only one count was recorded for this clonotype. One junction end disagrees with the germline gene, perhaps due to a read error. This chain uses TRBV20-1 with TRBJ2-5; 10 nucleotides align to TRBD1. Germline V gives CDR1 DFQATT, CDR2 SNEGSKA (reference sequence). The CDR3 loop spans 16 amino acids. CDR3 coding DNA: TGCTGTGCTAGAGATGCCCCGGGACAGGGGTACGAGACCCAGTACTTC. This gives the protein CCARDAPGQGYETQYF.

There are a few counts of this clonotype. The rearrangement uses TRBV28 and TRBJ1-5, with D possibly TRBD1 on 6 matching bases. The germline V and J ends were trimmed by 3 bases and 9 bases, with 18 bases remaining between them. The germline CDR1 and CDR2 sequences are MDHEN and SYDVKM. There are 15 residues in the CDR3. CDR3: CASSLDSSPLWPQHF. DNA of the CDR3: TGTGCCAGCAGTTTGGACAGCAGCCCCTTATGGCCCCAGCATTTT. The entire variable domain, with the rest obtained from reference TRBV28 and TRBJ1-5, is as follows: DVKVTQSSRYLVKRTGEKVFLECVQDMDHENMFWYRQDPGLGLRLIYFSYDVKMKEKGDIPEGYSVSREKKERFSLILESASTNQTSMYLCASSLDSSPLWPQHFGDGTRLSIL.

For the CDR3, the DNA is TGTGCCAGCAGCTTCATTGGCTATGGCTACACCTTC. It specifies CASSFIGYGYTF. The chain uses TRBV5-5 and TRBJ1-2; D is unresolved. The germline V and J ends were trimmed by 2 bases and 4 bases, with 6 bases remaining between them. CDR3 length: 12 residues. Per germline, CDR1 SGHKS and CDR2 YYEKEE (reference sequence).

This rearrangement joins TRBV20-1 to TRBJ1-1; D may be TRBD1 (5 bases). V was shortened by 6 bases and J by 1 base, with 12 bases between the two germline ends. Germline loops: CDR1 DFQATT, CDR2 SNEGSKA (reference sequence). The CDR3 extends over 13 amino acids. The CDR3 sequence: CSAKGQPNTEAFF. In nucleotides, the CDR3 is TGCAGTGCAAAGGGGCAGCCGAACACTGAAGCTTTCTTT.

The chain joins TRBV4-3 to TRBJ2-7, with a possible D match to TRBD2 (6 bases). V was shortened by 1 base and J by 6 bases, with 13 bases between the two germline ends. The CDR3 covers 14 residues. Germline-derived CDR1 and CDR2 are LGHNA and YSLEER. The CDR3 loop reads CASSQGTLGGEQYF. The CDR3 DNA follows: TGCGCCAGCAGCCAAGGCACTTTGGGAGGCGAGCAGTACTTC.